These 27 T cell receptor beta chains came from one sample sequenced in a study of beta chain features in type 1 diabetes. Their antigens are not known. Study-wide points: Type 1 diabetes patients had moderately but significantly shorter TCRB CDR3s in all four CD4+ subsets.

Expressed TCRB transcripts were sequenced because the entire RNA isolate underwent reverse transcription. Libraries were prepared by immunoSEQ multiplex PCR; TCRdb keeps only in-frame clonotypes and omits some of them. The sample contains fewer than 30,000 clones, roughly 69% of which appear only once. The sequenced material came from Tregs from blood. These receptors came from a man aged 18 to 30 with type 1 diabetes.

The chain uses TRBV7-2 and TRBJ2-5, with D perhaps matching TRBD2 (6 bases). Trimming removed 1 base from V and 1 base from J, with 13 bases in between. Germline assignment: CDR1 SGHTA and CDR2 FQGNSA. The CDR3 is 16 amino acids. CDR3 in DNA: TGTGCCAGCAGCTTAGGTTGGCTAGCGTCCCAAGAGACCCAGTACTTC. Amino acids: CASSLGWLASQETQYF.

This clone was seen a handful of times. The chain uses TRBV28 and TRBJ2-7; D might be TRBD2 (5 bases). This CDR3 is built from 13 residues. In germline, CDR1 is MDHEN, CDR2 SYDVKM. V gave up 3 bases and J gave up 3 bases, with 9 bases separating them. CDR3 sequence: CASSFYGDYEQYF. The CDR3 nucleotides are TGTGCCAGCAGTTTTTACGGGGACTACGAGCAGTACTTC.

This clone was detected once. The chain is built from TRBV19 and TRBJ1-2, with a possible D match to TRBD1 (6 bases). This CDR3 has 14 residues. From germline, CDR1 is LNHDA and CDR2 SQIVND (reference sequence). Trimming left V 4 bases short and J 4 bases short, with 13 bases between. The CDR3 spells CASSSRGGTYGYTF. The CDR3 DNA is TGTGCCAGTAGTAGCCGGGGGGGCACCTATGGCTACACCTTC.

Regarding this clone: One junction end does not reproduce the germline sequence, and a read error may be involved. In DNA, the CDR3 is TGTGCCAGCAGCCTAGCGTCGGGGGGCAGACAGCCCCAGCATTTT. It yields the protein CASSLASGGRQPQHF. This rearrangement joins TRBV7-2 to TRBJ1-5, with D perhaps matching TRBD1 (6 bases). Germline assignment: CDR1 SGHTA and CDR2 FQGNSA. There are 15 residues in the CDR3.

The CDR3 DNA is TGTGCCAGCAGTTTTGGCCGAGGTAATATAGAGCAGTTCTTC. As protein: CASSFGRGNIEQFF. The chain employs TRBV2 and TRBJ2-1; D is unclear. V was shortened by 5 bases and J by 10 bases, with 18 bases between the two germline ends. The CDR3 has 14 residues. Germline CDR1 is SNHLY and CDR2 is FYNNEI.

The CDR3 reads CASSPEGFGNTIYF. The CDR3 region has the DNA TGTGCCAGCTCACCGGAGGGATTTGGAAACACCATATATTTT. V is TRBV18 and J is TRBJ1-3; no firm D call. Germline loops: CDR1 KGHSH, CDR2 LQKENI. V lost 3 bases and J lost 3, with 9 bases in between. The CDR3 contains 14 residues.

The gene calls are TRBV29-1 and TRBJ2-3; TRBD1 is a possible D gene (6 bases). CDR3 length: 15 amino acids. Germline CDR1 and CDR2: SQVTM and ANQGSEA. V lost 4 bases to trimming and J lost 2 bases, with 16 bases between them. CDR3 nucleotides: TGCAGCGTTGCGGGTGGAGGACAGCCCACAGATACGCAGTATTTT. Its translation is CSVAGGGQPTDTQYF.

The gene calls are TRBV9 and TRBJ2-4; possible D gene TRBD2, 7 bases. Trimming shortened V by 3 bases and J by 8 bases, and 12 bases separated the two germline ends. The V gene's germline CDR1 is SGDLS and CDR2 YYNGEE. The CDR3 runs to 13 residues. This CDR3 is CASSAMGGHIQYF. CDR3 sequence (DNA): TGTGCCAGCAGCGCCATGGGGGGGCACATTCAGTACTTC. Drawing the rest from reference TRBV9 and TRBJ2-4, the complete variable domain is DSGVTQTPKHLITATGQRVTLRCSPRSGDLSVYWYQQSLDQGLQFLIQYYNGEERAKGNILERFSAQQFPDLHSELNLSSLELGDSALYFCASSAMGGHIQYFGAGTRLSVL.

The chain employs TRBV5-4 and TRBJ1-2; a possible D gene is TRBD1 (5 bases). The CDR3 length is 14 residues. With 0 bases removed from V and 6 bases from J, the gap between germline ends came to 12 bases. CDR1 and CDR2 (germline): SGHNT, YYREEE (reference sequence). The chain's CDR3 is CASSLVQGGDGYTF. The CDR3 nucleotides read TGTGCCAGCAGCTTGGTCCAGGGAGGGGATGGCTACACCTTC. Variable domain in full (rest from reference TRBV5-4 and TRBJ1-2): ETGVTQSPTHLIKTRGQQVTLRCSSQSGHNTVSWYQQALGQGPQFIFQYYREEENGRGNFPPRFSGLQFPNYSSELNVNALELDDSALYLCASSLVQGGDGYTFGSGTRLTVV.

CDR3: CASSMDTGIEGYGYTF. The CDR3 DNA is TGTGCCAGTAGTATGGATACAGGGATTGAGGGCTATGGCTACACCTTC. This chain uses TRBV19 with TRBJ1-2, with D possibly TRBD1 on 6 matching bases. Germline CDR1 LNHDA, CDR2 SQIVND (reference sequence). CDR3 length: 16 amino acids. V was cut by 3 bases and J by 4 bases, with 18 bases left in between.

The CDR3 sequence: CASSFRLAGGYEQYF. The CDR3, as DNA: TGTGCCAGCAGCTTTAGGCTAGCGGGAGGGTACGAGCAGTACTTC. The rearrangement joins TRBV7-2 to TRBJ2-7; 12 bases map to TRBD2. Germline V gives CDR1 SGHTA, CDR2 FQGNSA. Unmatched junction bases numbered 4, after V lost 3 bases and J lost 4 bases. The CDR3 spans 15 residues.

This clone was recorded a few times. This chain joins TRBV20-1 and TRBJ1-2, with no clear D. V lost 5 bases and J 8 bases, leaving 12 bases between the germline ends. The germline CDR1 and CDR2 sequences are DFQATT and SNEGSKA (reference sequence). The CDR3 consists of 11 residues. CDR3 loop: CSAPVRLGYTF. The CDR3 nucleotides read TGCAGTGCTCCAGTTCGTTTAGGCTACACCTTC.

J is TRBJ2-1 and V is TRBV29-1; TRBD1 agrees at 10 bases. V shed 7 bases and J 8 bases; nucleotides not matched to a gene: 8. CDR3 length: 13 amino acids. Per germline, CDR1 SQVTM and CDR2 ANQGSEA. The chain's CDR3 is CSGRDRGFHEQFF. CDR3 sequence (DNA): TGCAGCGGCCGGGACAGGGGTTTCCATGAGCAGTTCTTC.

This sequence joins TRBV6-5 and TRBJ1-3, with no clear D. V gave up 6 bases and J gave up 3 bases, with 15 bases separating them. Germline CDR1 is MNHEY and CDR2 is SVGAGI. The CDR3 covers 15 residues. CDR3 sequence (DNA): TGTGCCAGCAGCCGCGGATCTGGAAGTGGAAACACCATATATTTT. Protein product: CASSRGSGSGNTIYF.

This clone was counted a single time. The chain recombines TRBV6-5 with TRBJ1-5; the D is unclear. In germline, CDR1 is MNHEY, CDR2 SVGAGI. This CDR3 contains 15 residues. Trimming cost V 0 bases and J 0 bases, with 6 bases left between them. CDR3 loop: CASSYSWSSNQPQHF. The CDR3 DNA reads TGTGCCAGCAGTTACTCGTGGAGTAGCAATCAGCCCCAGCATTTT.

This clone was picked up a small number of times. The chain combines TRBV5-1 with TRBJ2-7; D is possibly TRBD2 (7 bases). Germline V gene sequence: CDR1 SGHRS, CDR2 YFSETQ. V was pared by 6 bases and J by 5 bases, with 21 bases between. This CDR3 region has 15 residues. The CDR3 nucleotides read TGCGCCAGCACCCGACGGGGGGCCCCGTTCGACGAGCAGTACTTC. Amino acid sequence: CASTRRGAPFDEQYF. The full variable domain, rest sourced from reference TRBV5-1 and TRBJ2-7, is KAGVTQTPRYLIKTRGQQVTLSCSPISGHRSVSWYQQTPGQGLQFLFEYFSETQRNKGNFPGRFSGRQFSNSRSEMNVSTLELGDSALYLCASTRRGAPFDEQYFGPGTRLTVT.

V and J are TRBV9 and TRBJ2-1; the D gene is possibly TRBD1 (6 bases). Germline V gene lookup returns CDR1 SGDLS and CDR2 YYNGEE. The CDR3 contains 16 residues. Trimming pared 0 bases from V and 8 bases from J, leaving 18 bases between. Here the CDR3 reads CASSVEIRGSFYEQFF. DNA for the CDR3: TGTGCCAGCAGCGTAGAGATCAGGGGTTCTTTCTATGAGCAGTTCTTC.

This clone was counted only a few times. The rearrangement links TRBV4-1 to TRBJ1-3; 7 nucleotides align to TRBD1. V trimming: 6 bases; J trimming: 7 bases; junction bases outside the gene matches: 12. Germline assignment: CDR1 MGHRA and CDR2 YSYEKL. The CDR3 runs 15 residues. DNA of the CDR3: TGCGCCAGCAGTCCCCAGGGGGGAAGAAGGAACACCATATATTTT. It yields the protein CASSPQGGRRNTIYF.

The chain is built from TRBV19 and TRBJ2-2; D is perhaps TRBD1 (6 bases). In germline, CDR1 is LNHDA, CDR2 SQIVND (reference sequence). The V and J ends lost 7 bases and 4 bases respectively, with 19 bases between them. The CDR3 spans 16 residues. The CDR3 DNA follows: TGTGCCAGTACCAACCTCTGGGGGCGAGGCACCGGGGAGCTGTTTTTT. It encodes CASTNLWGRGTGELFF. The complete variable domain, with remaining parts taken from reference TRBV19 and TRBJ2-2, reads DGGITQSPKYLFRKEGQNVTLSCEQNLNHDAMYWYRQDPGQGLRLIYYSQIVNDFQKGDIAEGYSVSREKKESFPLTVTSAQKNPTAFYLCASTNLWGRGTGELFFGEGSRLTVL.

Written as DNA, the CDR3 is TGTGCCAGCAGTTCCGGGGACAGACAACACGAGCAGTACTTC. Protein: CASSSGDRQHEQYF. V usage is TRBV28 and J usage is TRBJ2-7; 7 bases agree with TRBD1. CDR1 and CDR2 (germline): MDHEN, SYDVKM. The CDR3 extends over 14 amino acids. The junction had 8 bases not matched to a gene; V was cut back by 4 bases and J by 5 bases.

Only a few counts were recorded for this clone. The rearrangement uses TRBV19 and TRBJ2-1; a possible D gene is TRBD1 (6 bases). The CDR3 runs 15 residues. Trimming shortened V by 8 bases and J by 0 bases, and 14 bases separated the two germline ends. CDR1 and CDR2 (germline): LNHDA, SQIVND (reference sequence). CDR3 DNA sequence: TGTGCCAGTGATAAAGGCAGGGGCTCCTACAATGAGCAGTTCTTC. Translated, it gives CASDKGRGSYNEQFF.

This clone has just a few counts. The CDR3 sequence is CASSLIPSGSEQFF. The CDR3 DNA reads TGTGCCAGCAGCTTAATCCCTAGCGGGAGTGAGCAGTTCTTC. The V gene is TRBV7-7, the J gene TRBJ2-1; 10 bases are a match to TRBD2. Germline lookup yields CDR1 SSHAT and CDR2 FNYEAQ (reference sequence). Trimming took 2 bases from V and 9 from J; bases not matched to a gene: 4. The CDR3 length is 14 residues.

The V gene is TRBV7-9, the J gene TRBJ1-1; 8 bases are a match to TRBD1. The CDR3 is 15 residues long. CDR1 SEHNR and CDR2 FQNEAQ come from the germline V gene (reference sequence). V lost 5 bases, J lost 1 base, and 6 bases stayed unmatched. CDR3 nucleotides: TGTGCCAGCAGCCGATACGGGACAGGGAACACTGAAGCTTTCTTT. This gives the protein CASSRYGTGNTEAFF.

The genes are TRBV7-6 and TRBJ2-5; TRBD2 matches at 13 bases. V lost 0 bases and J lost 9; bases outside the gene matches: 1. Germline loops: CDR1 SGHVS, CDR2 FNYEAQ. CDR3 length: 14 amino acids. CDR3 region: CASSLATSGRAQYF. CDR3 coding DNA: TGTGCCAGCAGCTTAGCTACTAGCGGGAGGGCCCAGTACTTC. Together with reference TRBV7-6 and TRBJ2-5, the CDR3 gives the full variable domain: GAGVSQSPRYKVTKRGQDVALRCDPISGHVSLYWYRQALGQGPEFLTYFNYEAQQDKSGLPNDRFSAERPEGSISTLTIQRTEQRDSAMYRCASSLATSGRAQYFGPGTRLLVL.

The rearrangement joins TRBV7-2 to TRBJ2-3, with 11 bases that match TRBD2. Trimming cost V 5 bases and J 0 bases; bases outside gene matches: 7. The CDR3 loop spans 17 amino acids. CDR1 is SGHTA and CDR2 is FQGNSA in the germline V gene. The CDR3, as DNA: TGTGCCAGCAGCCTCGGGACTAGCGGTTATAGCACAGATACGCAGTATTTT. It encodes CASSLGTSGYSTDTQYF.

This clone was picked up a small number of times. CDR3 DNA: TGTGCCATCGGAGTGGGGAGAGGGCAGGGGTCCTACGAGCAGTACTTC. This codes for CAIGVGRGQGSYEQYF. The chain carries TRBV10-3 and TRBJ2-7; perhaps TRBD1 as D (6 bases). The CDR3 has 16 amino acids. The V and J ends lost 8 bases and 1 base respectively, with 21 bases between them. Germline assignment: CDR1 ENHRY and CDR2 SYGVKD.

The rearrangement joins TRBV6-1 to TRBJ1-6; 7 bases align to TRBD1. Germline V gene sequence: CDR1 MNHNS, CDR2 SASEGT. The CDR3 is made up of 14 amino acids. The trim removed 7 bases at V and 9 bases at J, leaving 9 bases unmatched. CDR3 DNA: TGTGCCAGCATGGGTTTTCGGGACAGTTCACCCCTCCACTTT. It yields the protein CASMGFRDSSPLHF.